The 2 T cell receptor beta chains in this list originate from one sample, sequenced in a study of cytomegalovirus exposure and HLA in healthy donors (TCRdb year 2017). Preparation of the library involved the immunoSEQ multiplex PCR assay. A mixture of 60 forward primers for TCR Vbeta segments and 13 reverse primers for TCR Jbeta segments was used in the multiplex PCR. TCRdb obtained this table from immuneACCESS and retained in-frame rearrangements with V and J assigned. These tables miss some clones; where compared with another copy, unresolved V genes account for less than half of the shortfall, and the remainder is unexplained. The sample table holds 200,000 to 250,000 clones, of which approximately 82% were seen once. 3.8% of the sample is taken by the ten largest. Sequenced: PBMCs. Receptors were obtained from a male donor in good health and CMV-seronegative.

Details on this clone: Other nucleotide sequences in the sample specify the same CDR3. This chain uses TRBV5-1 with TRBJ2-2; 9 bases line up with TRBD2. Losses at the gene ends were 4 bases for V and 5 bases for J; bases not matched to a gene: 6. The CDR3 is 15 amino acids. CDR1 is SGHRS and CDR2 is YFSETQ in the germline V gene. The CDR3 loop reads CASSETSGNTGELFF. The CDR3 bases are TGCGCCAGCAGCGAGACTAGCGGTAATACCGGGGAGCTGTTTTTT.

The chain joins TRBV9 to TRBJ2-1; 11 bases are shared with TRBD2. Germline assignment: CDR1 SGDLS and CDR2 YYNGEE. CDR3 length: 19 residues. The V gene end was trimmed by 3 bases and the J gene end by 0 bases; junction bases not matched to a gene: 11. DNA for the CDR3: TGTGCCAGCAGCGGTATTGGGACTAGCGGAGTTGACTCCTACAATGAGCAGTTCTTC. Protein product: CASSGIGTSGVDSYNEQFF.